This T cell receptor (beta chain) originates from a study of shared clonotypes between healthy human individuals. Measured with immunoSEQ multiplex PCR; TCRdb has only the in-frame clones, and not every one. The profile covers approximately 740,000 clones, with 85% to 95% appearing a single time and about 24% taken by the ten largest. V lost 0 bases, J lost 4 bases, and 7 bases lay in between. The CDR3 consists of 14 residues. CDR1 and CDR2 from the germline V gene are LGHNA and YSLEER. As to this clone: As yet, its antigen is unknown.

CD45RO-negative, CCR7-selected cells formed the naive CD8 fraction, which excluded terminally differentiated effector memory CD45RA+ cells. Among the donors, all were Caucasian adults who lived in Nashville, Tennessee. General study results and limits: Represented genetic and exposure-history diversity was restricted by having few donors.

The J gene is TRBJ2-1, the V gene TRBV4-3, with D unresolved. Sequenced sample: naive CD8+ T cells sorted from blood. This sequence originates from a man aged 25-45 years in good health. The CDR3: CASSQDYGYNEQFF. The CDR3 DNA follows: TGCGCCAGCAGCCAAGATTATGGGTACAATGAGCAGTTCTTC.